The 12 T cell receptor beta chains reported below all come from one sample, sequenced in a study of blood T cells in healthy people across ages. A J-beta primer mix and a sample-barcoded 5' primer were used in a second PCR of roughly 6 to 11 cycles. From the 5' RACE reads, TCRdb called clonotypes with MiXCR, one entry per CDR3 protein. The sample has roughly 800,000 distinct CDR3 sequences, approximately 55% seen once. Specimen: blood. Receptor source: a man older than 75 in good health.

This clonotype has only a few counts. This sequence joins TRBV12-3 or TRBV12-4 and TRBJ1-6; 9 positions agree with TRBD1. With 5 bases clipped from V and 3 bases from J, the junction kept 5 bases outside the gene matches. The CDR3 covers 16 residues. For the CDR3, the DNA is TGTGCCAGCAGTACAGAGACAGGGGGCTATAATTCACCCCTCCACTTT. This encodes CASSTETGGYNSPLHF.

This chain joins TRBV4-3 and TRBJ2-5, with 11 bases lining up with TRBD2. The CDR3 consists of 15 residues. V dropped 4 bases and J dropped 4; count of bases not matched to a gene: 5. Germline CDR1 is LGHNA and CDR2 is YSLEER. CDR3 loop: CASSLYLAGGETQYF. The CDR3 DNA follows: TGCGCCAGCAGCCTCTATCTAGCGGGAGGAGAGACCCAGTACTTC.

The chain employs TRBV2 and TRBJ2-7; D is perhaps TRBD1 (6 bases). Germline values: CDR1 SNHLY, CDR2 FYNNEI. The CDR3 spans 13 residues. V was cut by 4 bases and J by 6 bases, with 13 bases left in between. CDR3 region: CASSGITGSEQYF. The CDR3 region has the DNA TGTGCCAGCAGTGGGATTACAGGGTCCGAGCAGTACTTC.

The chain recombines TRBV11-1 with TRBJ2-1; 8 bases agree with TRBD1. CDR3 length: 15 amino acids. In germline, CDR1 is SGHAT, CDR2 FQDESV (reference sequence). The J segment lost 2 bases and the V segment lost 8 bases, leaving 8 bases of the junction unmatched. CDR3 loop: CASFDGTGAYNEQFF. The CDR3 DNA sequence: TGTGCCAGCTTCGACGGGACAGGTGCCTACAATGAGCAGTTCTTC. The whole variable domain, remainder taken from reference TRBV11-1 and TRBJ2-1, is EAEVAQSPRYKITEKSQAVAFWCDPISGHATLYWYRQILGQGPELLVQFQDESVVDDSQLPKDRFSAERLKGVDSTLKIQPAELGDSAMYLCASFDGTGAYNEQFFGPGTRLTVL.

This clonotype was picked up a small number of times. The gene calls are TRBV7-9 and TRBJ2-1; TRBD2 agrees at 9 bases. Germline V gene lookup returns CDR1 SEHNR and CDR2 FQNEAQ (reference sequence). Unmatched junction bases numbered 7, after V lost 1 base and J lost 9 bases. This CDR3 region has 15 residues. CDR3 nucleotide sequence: TGTGCCAGCAGCTTAGTTTCTAGCGGGATTGGTGAGCAGTTCTTC. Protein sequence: CASSLVSSGIGEQFF.

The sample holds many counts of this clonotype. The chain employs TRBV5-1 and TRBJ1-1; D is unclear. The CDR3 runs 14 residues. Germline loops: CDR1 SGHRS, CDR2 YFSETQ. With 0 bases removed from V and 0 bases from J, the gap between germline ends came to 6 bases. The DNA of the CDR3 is TGCGCCAGCAGCTTGGGGGCCCTGAACACTGAAGCTTTCTTT. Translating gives CASSLGALNTEAFF. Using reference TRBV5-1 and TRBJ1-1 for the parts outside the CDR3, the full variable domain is KAGVTQTPRYLIKTRGQQVTLSCSPISGHRSVSWYQQTPGQGLQFLFEYFSETQRNKGNFPGRFSGRQFSNSRSEMNVSTLELGDSALYLCASSLGALNTEAFFGQGTRLTVV.

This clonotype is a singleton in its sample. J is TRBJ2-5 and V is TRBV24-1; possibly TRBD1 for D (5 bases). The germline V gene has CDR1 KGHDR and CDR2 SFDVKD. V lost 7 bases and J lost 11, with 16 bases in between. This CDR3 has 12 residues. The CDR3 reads CATSTGYPGQYF. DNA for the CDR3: TGTGCCACCAGCACAGGCTACCCAGGTCAGTACTTC.

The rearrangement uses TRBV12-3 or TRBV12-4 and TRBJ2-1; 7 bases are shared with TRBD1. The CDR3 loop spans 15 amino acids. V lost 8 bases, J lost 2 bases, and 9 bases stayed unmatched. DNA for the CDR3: TGTGCCAGCGCCCGGGACAGAGGGGCCTACAATGAGCAGTTCTTC. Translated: CASARDRGAYNEQFF.

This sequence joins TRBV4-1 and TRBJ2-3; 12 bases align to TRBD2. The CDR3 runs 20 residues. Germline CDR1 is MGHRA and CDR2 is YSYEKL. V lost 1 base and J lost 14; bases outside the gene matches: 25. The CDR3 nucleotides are TGCGCCAGCAGCCAAGTAAGGCTAGCGGGAGGGCCCTCTAAGCACAGAGACGCGTATTTT. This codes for CASSQVRLAGGPSKHRDAYF.

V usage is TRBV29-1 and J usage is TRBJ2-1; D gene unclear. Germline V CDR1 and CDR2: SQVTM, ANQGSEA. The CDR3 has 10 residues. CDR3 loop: CSGGYNEQFF. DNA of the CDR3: TGCTCGGGTGGGTACAATGAGCAGTTCTTC.

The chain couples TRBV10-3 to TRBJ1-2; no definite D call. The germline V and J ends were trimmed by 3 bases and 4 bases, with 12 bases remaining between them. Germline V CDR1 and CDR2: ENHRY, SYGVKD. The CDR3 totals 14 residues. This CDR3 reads CAISDGRGGYGYTF. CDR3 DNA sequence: TGTGCCATCAGTGATGGACGAGGCGGCTATGGCTACACCTTC.

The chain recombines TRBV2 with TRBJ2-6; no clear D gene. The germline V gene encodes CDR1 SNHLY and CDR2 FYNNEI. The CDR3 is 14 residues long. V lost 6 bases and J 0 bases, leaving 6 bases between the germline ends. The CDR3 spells CASRIHSGANVLTF. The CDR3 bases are TGTGCCAGCAGAATCCACTCTGGGGCCAACGTCCTGACTTTC.